This is a list of T cell receptor beta chains from one sample in a study of blood T cells in healthy people across ages. TCRdb reprocessed the 5' RACE reads with MiXCR, giving one entry per CDR3 protein. The sample has 750,000 to 950,000 distinct CDR3 sequences, under 35% seen once. The sample was also linked to a second study, of T cells of mothers and their children.

Specimen: blood. These receptors originate from a woman in her thirties or forties in good health. CDR3s include the opening cysteine and the closing phenylalanine or tryptophan. D genes are given only for firm matches. Rows give clone size only sometimes, using once, few, many, or a class for an expanded clone.

d_gene: -
abundance: -
j_gene: TRBJ2-1
v_gene: TRBV6-6
len: 16
CDR3nt: TGTGCCAGCAGTTACTCGGGGGAAGTCTCCTACAATGAGCAGTTCTTC
CDR3aa: CASSYSGEVSYNEQFF

d_gene: TRBD2
abundance: few
j_gene: TRBJ2-1
v_gene: TRBV7-2
len: 13
CDR3nt: TGTGCCAGCAGTAGCGGGGGAGTAAATGAGCAGTTCTTC
CDR3aa: CASSSGGVNEQFF

d_gene: TRBD1
abundance: few
j_gene: TRBJ1-1
v_gene: TRBV2
len: 13
CDR3nt: TGTGCCAGCAATGACAGGGGGCTTATTGAAGCTTTCTTT
CDR3aa: CASNDRGLIEAFF

d_gene: -
abundance: many
j_gene: TRBJ2-3
v_gene: TRBV4-1
len: 15
CDR3nt: TGCGCCAGCAGCCAACCCCACGCTAGCACAGATACGCAGTATTTT
CDR3aa: CASSQPHASTDTQYF

d_gene: -
abundance: few
j_gene: TRBJ2-7
v_gene: TRBV5-1
len: 16
CDR3nt: TGCGCCAGCTCCCCCCGGACCGGTACGATAGGTTACGAGCAGTACTTC
CDR3aa: CASSPRTGTIGYEQYF

d_gene: TRBD1
abundance: -
j_gene: TRBJ1-2
v_gene: TRBV7-2
len: 14
CDR3nt: TGTGCCAGCAGCTCTTCGGACAGGGGGCAGGGCTGCACCTTC
CDR3aa: CASSSSDRGQGCTF

d_gene: TRBD1
abundance: -
j_gene: TRBJ1-1
v_gene: TRBV11-1
len: 15
CDR3nt: TGTGCCAGCAGCTTCGCGGACAGGTCGGGCACTGAAGCTTTCTTT
CDR3aa: CASSFADRSGTEAFF

d_gene: -
abundance: -
j_gene: TRBJ2-1
v_gene: TRBV20-1
len: 15
CDR3nt: TGCAGTGCTAGAGAAACCGGCAGACGGGACAATGAGCAGTTCTTC
CDR3aa: CSARETGRRDNEQFF

d_gene: TRBD2
abundance: -
j_gene: TRBJ2-1
v_gene: TRBV5-1
len: 15
CDR3nt: TGCGCCAGCAGCTTCCAGGGACTATACAATGATGAGCAGTTCTTC
CDR3aa: CASSFQGLYNDEQFF

d_gene: -
abundance: -
j_gene: TRBJ2-1
v_gene: TRBV5-1
len: 14
CDR3nt: TGCGCCAGCAGCTCTGTAGAGTTATACAATGAGCAGTTCTTC
CDR3aa: CASSSVELYNEQFF

d_gene: -
abundance: -
j_gene: TRBJ1-6
v_gene: TRBV5-1
len: 13
CDR3nt: TGCGCCAGCAGCACCTCGGGCAATTCACCCCTCCACTTT
CDR3aa: CASSTSGNSPLHF

d_gene: TRBD1
abundance: -
j_gene: TRBJ2-3
v_gene: TRBV12-3/TRBV12-4
len: 18
CDR3nt: TGTGCCAGCAGTTTAACCGGCACGGGACAGGGGATCACAGATACGCAGTATTTT
CDR3aa: CASSLTGTGQGITDTQYF

d_gene: -
abundance: few
j_gene: TRBJ2-3
v_gene: TRBV13
len: 11
CDR3nt: TGTGCCAGCAGATACGCAGATACGCAGTATTTT
CDR3aa: CASRYADTQYF

d_gene: -
abundance: few
j_gene: TRBJ2-5
v_gene: TRBV5-5
len: 16
CDR3nt: TGTGCCAGCAGCTTGGCTCCCACAGAGGGGCAAGAGACCCAGTACTTC
CDR3aa: CASSLAPTEGQETQYF

d_gene: -
abundance: -
j_gene: TRBJ1-2
v_gene: TRBV12-3/TRBV12-4
len: 15
CDR3nt: TGTGCCATCAGTTTTCCGGCAGACCTTAACTATGGCTACACCTTC
CDR3aa: CAISFPADLNYGYTF

d_gene: TRBD1
abundance: -
j_gene: TRBJ1-4
v_gene: TRBV5-5
len: 18
CDR3nt: TGTGCCAGCAGCTTCACCACAGGGGGCTGGGGAACTAATGAAAAACTGTTTTTT
CDR3aa: CASSFTTGGWGTNEKLFF

d_gene: -
abundance: many
j_gene: TRBJ2-2
v_gene: TRBV28
len: 16
CDR3nt: TGTGCCAGCAGCCCGGAGAAGTGGGCGGCGGTCGGGGAGCTGTTTTTT
CDR3aa: CASSPEKWAAVGELFF

d_gene: TRBD2
abundance: many
j_gene: TRBJ2-7
v_gene: TRBV4-1
len: 15
CDR3nt: TGCGCCAGCAGCCAAGGACCAGCGGGATATTACGAGCAGTACTTC
CDR3aa: CASSQGPAGYYEQYF

d_gene: TRBD2
abundance: few
j_gene: TRBJ2-1
v_gene: TRBV10-3
len: 15
CDR3nt: TGTGCCATCTCTAGCGGGGGAGGCCACAACAATGAGCAGTTCTTC
CDR3aa: CAISSGGGHNNEQFF

d_gene: -
abundance: -
j_gene: TRBJ1-1
v_gene: TRBV27
len: 14
CDR3nt: TGTACCAGCAGAACTCCGAATCTGAACACTGAAGCTTTCTTT
CDR3aa: CTSRTPNLNTEAFF

d_gene: -
abundance: -
j_gene: TRBJ1-1
v_gene: TRBV2
len: 17
CDR3nt: TGTGCCAGCAGTTCCGAAGGGGCGCCTATTATGAACACTGAAGCTTTCTTT
CDR3aa: CASSSEGAPIMNTEAFF

d_gene: TRBD1
abundance: -
j_gene: TRBJ2-3
v_gene: TRBV29-1
len: 13
CDR3nt: TGCAGCGGGGGGACAGTCCTCACAGATACGCAGTATTTT
CDR3aa: CSGGTVLTDTQYF

d_gene: TRBD2
abundance: -
j_gene: TRBJ2-1
v_gene: TRBV5-1
len: 17
CDR3nt: TGCGCCAGCAGCTTGGAAGTAGCGGGGGCTTCCTACAATGAGCAGTTCTTC
CDR3aa: CASSLEVAGASYNEQFF

d_gene: -
abundance: many
j_gene: TRBJ2-5
v_gene: TRBV25-1
len: 15
CDR3nt: TGTGCCAGCAGTGATACGGGGACTTACCAAGAGACCCAGTACTTC
CDR3aa: CASSDTGTYQETQYF

d_gene: -
abundance: many
j_gene: TRBJ2-7
v_gene: TRBV2
len: 11
CDR3nt: TGTGCCAGCAGCAGATTCTACGAGCAGTACTTC
CDR3aa: CASSRFYEQYF

d_gene: TRBD2
abundance: many
j_gene: TRBJ2-1
v_gene: TRBV4-2
len: 16
CDR3nt: TGTGCCAGCAGCCAAGAACTAGCGGGGGTATACAATGAGCAGTTCTTC
CDR3aa: CASSQELAGVYNEQFF

d_gene: TRBD2
abundance: few
j_gene: TRBJ2-3
v_gene: TRBV15
len: 18
CDR3nt: TGTGCCACCAGCAGAGATCACCCGGGAGGGTGGGGCACAGATACGCAGTATTTT
CDR3aa: CATSRDHPGGWGTDTQYF

d_gene: TRBD2
abundance: few
j_gene: TRBJ2-1
v_gene: TRBV9
len: 20
CDR3nt: TGTGCCAGCAGCGTAGAGAGTGGGACTAGCGGGGGGGAAGGCTTGGATGAGCAGTTCTTC
CDR3aa: CASSVESGTSGGEGLDEQFF

d_gene: TRBD1
abundance: few
j_gene: TRBJ2-5
v_gene: TRBV7-2
len: 14
CDR3nt: TGTACCAGCAGCTTAGCGGGACAGGGGGAGACCCAGTACTTC
CDR3aa: CTSSLAGQGETQYF

d_gene: -
abundance: -
j_gene: TRBJ2-3
v_gene: TRBV30
len: 10
CDR3nt: TGTGCCTGGAGTGGATCTACGCAGTATTTT
CDR3aa: CAWSGSTQYF

d_gene: -
abundance: -
j_gene: TRBJ2-5
v_gene: TRBV20-1
len: 14
CDR3nt: TGCAGTGCTAGGCCGGCTAGCGAGAGAGAGACCCAGTACTTC
CDR3aa: CSARPASERETQYF

d_gene: TRBD2
abundance: -
j_gene: TRBJ2-5
v_gene: TRBV6-2/TRBV6-3
len: 15
CDR3nt: TGTGCCAGCACGACACCTACTAGCGGTAGGGAGACCCAGTACTTC
CDR3aa: CASTTPTSGRETQYF

d_gene: -
abundance: -
j_gene: TRBJ2-1
v_gene: TRBV25-1
len: 11
CDR3nt: TGTGCCAGCAGTGACCCCGGAGAGCAGTTCTTC
CDR3aa: CASSDPGEQFF

d_gene: TRBD1
abundance: once
j_gene: TRBJ2-1
v_gene: TRBV5-6
len: 16
CDR3nt: TGTGCCAGGAGCTTTGACAGGGGAAGGACCTACAATGAGCAGTTCTTC
CDR3aa: CARSFDRGRTYNEQFF

d_gene: -
abundance: few
j_gene: TRBJ2-5
v_gene: TRBV6-2/TRBV6-3
len: 12
CDR3nt: TGTGCCAGCACCCACCGGGTGGAGACCCAGTACTTC
CDR3aa: CASTHRVETQYF

d_gene: -
abundance: few
j_gene: TRBJ1-6
v_gene: TRBV5-4
len: 14
CDR3nt: TGTGCCAGCAGTACAGGGATGGATAATTCACCCCTCCACTTT
CDR3aa: CASSTGMDNSPLHF

d_gene: -
abundance: -
j_gene: TRBJ1-5
v_gene: TRBV28
len: 17
CDR3nt: TGTGCCAGCAGCCCGAGTGGGCTTCAGGTTTCCAATCAGCCCGAGCATTTT
CDR3aa: CASSPSGLQVSNQPEHF

d_gene: -
abundance: -
j_gene: TRBJ1-1
v_gene: TRBV28
len: 15
CDR3nt: TGTGCCAGCAGTTTAGGGGGGGTGTTGAACACTGAAGCTTTCTTT
CDR3aa: CASSLGGVLNTEAFF

d_gene: TRBD1
abundance: many
j_gene: TRBJ2-7
v_gene: TRBV27
len: 12
CDR3nt: TGTGCCAGCTCTAGACAGGGCAACGAGCAGTACTTC
CDR3aa: CASSRQGNEQYF

d_gene: TRBD2
abundance: medium-sized
j_gene: TRBJ2-5
v_gene: TRBV29-1
len: 14
CDR3nt: TGCAGCGTTCGGTTAAGCGGGGGTAGAGAGACCCAGTACTTC
CDR3aa: CSVRLSGGRETQYF

d_gene: -
abundance: -
j_gene: TRBJ2-1
v_gene: TRBV5-1
len: 12
CDR3nt: TGCGCCAGCATCTTGATGATGGATGAGCAGTTCTTC
CDR3aa: CASILMMDEQFF

d_gene: TRBD2
abundance: -
j_gene: TRBJ2-1
v_gene: TRBV4-1
len: 15
CDR3nt: TGCGCCAGCAGCAAGGGACTAGCGGACTACAATGAGCAGTTCTTC
CDR3aa: CASSKGLADYNEQFF

d_gene: -
abundance: few
j_gene: TRBJ2-7
v_gene: TRBV2
len: 13
CDR3nt: TGTGCCAGCAGTGAAGTCAGCCCCTACGAGCAGTACTTC
CDR3aa: CASSEVSPYEQYF

d_gene: -
abundance: few
j_gene: TRBJ2-7
v_gene: TRBV14
len: 12
CDR3nt: TGTGCCAGCAGAGGGACGACCTACGAGCAGTACTTC
CDR3aa: CASRGTTYEQYF

d_gene: TRBD2
abundance: -
j_gene: TRBJ2-1
v_gene: TRBV28
len: 16
CDR3nt: TGTGCCAGCAGTTTAAGCCTAGCGGGGACATACAATGAGCAGTTCTTC
CDR3aa: CASSLSLAGTYNEQFF

d_gene: -
abundance: -
j_gene: TRBJ1-4
v_gene: TRBV19
len: 13
CDR3nt: TGTGCCAGTAACGAAGCAACTAATGAAAAACTGTTTTTT
CDR3aa: CASNEATNEKLFF

d_gene: TRBD1
abundance: few
j_gene: TRBJ2-5
v_gene: TRBV4-1
len: 15
CDR3nt: TGCGCCAGCAGCCAGGAGAGACAGGGAAGGGAGACCCAGTACTTC
CDR3aa: CASSQERQGRETQYF

d_gene: -
abundance: -
j_gene: TRBJ1-5
v_gene: TRBV20-1
len: 11
CDR3nt: TGCAGTGCTAGGGGGTATCAGCCCCAGCATTTT
CDR3aa: CSARGYQPQHF

d_gene: TRBD1
abundance: many
j_gene: TRBJ2-5
v_gene: TRBV5-4
len: 12
CDR3nt: TGTGCCAGCGGACAGGACCAAGAGACCCAGTACTTC
CDR3aa: CASGQDQETQYF

d_gene: -
abundance: few
j_gene: TRBJ1-1
v_gene: TRBV20-1
len: 14
CDR3nt: TGCAGTGCTAGCGGGCAGGACAGCTACACTGAAGCTTTCTTT
CDR3aa: CSASGQDSYTEAFF

d_gene: -
abundance: -
j_gene: TRBJ2-5
v_gene: TRBV7-9
len: 15
CDR3nt: TGTGCCAGCAGCTTAACCTCAGGGTTCCAAGAGACCCAGTACTTC
CDR3aa: CASSLTSGFQETQYF

d_gene: -
abundance: few
j_gene: TRBJ2-5
v_gene: TRBV10-3
len: 15
CDR3nt: TGTGCCATCAGTGGACTTTCAGGAGGAGTGGAGACCCAGTACTTC
CDR3aa: CAISGLSGGVETQYF

d_gene: -
abundance: many
j_gene: TRBJ2-6
v_gene: TRBV15
len: 16
CDR3nt: TGTGCCACCAGCAGCCCAGGGTTAACTGGGGCCAACGTCCTGACTTTC
CDR3aa: CATSSPGLTGANVLTF

d_gene: TRBD2
abundance: few
j_gene: TRBJ2-3
v_gene: TRBV7-3
len: 14
CDR3nt: TGTGCCAGCAGCCTGGCGATAGCGGGAGATACGCAGTATTTT
CDR3aa: CASSLAIAGDTQYF

d_gene: -
abundance: -
j_gene: TRBJ2-5
v_gene: TRBV29-1
len: 13
CDR3nt: TGCAGCGTTGGATACTACGTCCAAGAGACCCAGTACTTC
CDR3aa: CSVGYYVQETQYF

d_gene: -
abundance: -
j_gene: TRBJ2-6
v_gene: TRBV5-1
len: 15
CDR3nt: TGCGCCAGCAGCATGGGTACATCTGGGGCCAACGTCCTGACTTTC
CDR3aa: CASSMGTSGANVLTF

d_gene: -
abundance: few
j_gene: TRBJ2-6
v_gene: TRBV19
len: 15
CDR3nt: TGTGCCAGCGCGAGGGGATACTCTGGGGCCAACGTCCTGACTTTC
CDR3aa: CASARGYSGANVLTF

d_gene: TRBD2
abundance: -
j_gene: TRBJ2-3
v_gene: TRBV2
len: 15
CDR3nt: TGTGCCAGCAGTGAAAGGCTAGCGGGAGGAGATACGCAGTATTTT
CDR3aa: CASSERLAGGDTQYF

d_gene: TRBD1
abundance: many
j_gene: TRBJ2-5
v_gene: TRBV29-1
len: 17
CDR3nt: TGCAGCGTTGAAGATCCAGGACAGGGGGCTTTAGGGGAGACCCAGTACTTC
CDR3aa: CSVEDPGQGALGETQYF